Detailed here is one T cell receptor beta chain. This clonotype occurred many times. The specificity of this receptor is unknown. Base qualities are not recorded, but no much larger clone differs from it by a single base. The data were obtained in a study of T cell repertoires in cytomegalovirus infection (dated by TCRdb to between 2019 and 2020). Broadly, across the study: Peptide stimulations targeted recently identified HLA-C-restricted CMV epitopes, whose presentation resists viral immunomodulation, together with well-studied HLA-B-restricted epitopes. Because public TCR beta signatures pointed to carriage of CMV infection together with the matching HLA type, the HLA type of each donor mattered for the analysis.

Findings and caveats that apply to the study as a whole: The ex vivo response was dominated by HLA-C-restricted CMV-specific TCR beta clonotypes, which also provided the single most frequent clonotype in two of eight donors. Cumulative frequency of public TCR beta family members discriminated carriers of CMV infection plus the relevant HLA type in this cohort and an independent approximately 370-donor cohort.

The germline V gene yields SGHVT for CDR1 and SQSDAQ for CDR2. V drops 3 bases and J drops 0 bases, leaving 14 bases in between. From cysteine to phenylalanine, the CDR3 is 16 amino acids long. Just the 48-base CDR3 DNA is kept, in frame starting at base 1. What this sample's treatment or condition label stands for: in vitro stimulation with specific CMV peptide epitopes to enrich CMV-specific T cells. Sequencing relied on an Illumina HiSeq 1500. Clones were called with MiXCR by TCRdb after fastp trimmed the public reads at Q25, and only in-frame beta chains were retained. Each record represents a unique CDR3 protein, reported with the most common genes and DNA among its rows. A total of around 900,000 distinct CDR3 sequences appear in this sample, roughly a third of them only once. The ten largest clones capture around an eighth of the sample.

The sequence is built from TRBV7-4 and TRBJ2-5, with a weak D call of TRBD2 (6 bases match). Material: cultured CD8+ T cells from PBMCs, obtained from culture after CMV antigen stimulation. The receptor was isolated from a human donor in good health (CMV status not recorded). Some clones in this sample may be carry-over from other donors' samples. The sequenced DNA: TGTGCCAGCAGCTTTTTGCGGGGAGTAAACCAAGAGACCCAGTACTTC. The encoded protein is CASSFLRGVNQETQYF.